Shown below are 17 T cell receptor beta chains from a single sample sequenced in a study of T-cell reconstitution after alpha-beta-depleted transplantation in children. Unique molecular identifiers were built into the TCRbeta library. TCRdb passed the PCR reads through MiXCR, listing each CDR3 protein once. The sample holds 300,000 or so distinct CDR3 sequences, roughly 25% seen once. Source: PBMCs, mostly from graft donor cells, taken 180 days after TCRalphabeta/CD19-depleted stem cell transplant. The receptors shown here come from a male patient between 10 and 17 years old who had a stem cell transplant for acute lymphoblastic leukemia, so the T cells may come from the graft donor.

This clonotype was recorded a few times. The CDR3 coding sequence is TGCGCCAGCAGCTTGGGGCGGGAGAGAGGCGCAGATACGCAGTATTTT. This sequence encodes CASSLGRERGADTQYF. This rearrangement joins TRBV5-1 to TRBJ2-3; 7 bases fit TRBD2. The ends lost 0 bases at V and 4 bases at J; junction bases unmatched: 8. The CDR3 is 16 amino acids. CDR1 and CDR2 (germline): SGHRS, YFSETQ.

This chain joins TRBV20-1 and TRBJ2-7; 9 bases align to TRBD1. V gave up 5 bases and J gave up 3 bases; unmatched junction bases: 8. Looked up from germline, CDR1 is DFQATT and CDR2 is SNEGSKA (reference sequence). There are 14 residues in the CDR3. This CDR3 reads CSAWRQGEGYEQYF. In nucleotides, the CDR3 is TGCAGTGCTTGGAGACAGGGGGAGGGCTACGAGCAGTACTTC.

V is TRBV5-1 and J is TRBJ2-5; a weak D match, TRBD1 (5 bases). The V and J ends lost 2 bases and 2 bases respectively, with 10 bases between them. This CDR3 contains 14 residues. CDR1 and CDR2 from the germline V gene are SGHRS and YFSETQ. The CDR3 reads CASSLFPGQETQYF. CDR3 bases: TGCGCCAGCAGCTTATTCCCAGGGCAAGAGACCCAGTACTTC.

This rearrangement joins TRBV4-1 to TRBJ2-7, with 7 bases that match TRBD1. CDR1 and CDR2 (germline): MGHRA, YSYEKL. The V segment lost 5 bases and the J segment 0 bases; nucleotides outside the gene matches: 10. This CDR3 is 16 amino acids long. Here the CDR3 reads CASSEAWTGLSYEQYF. The CDR3 region has the DNA TGCGCCAGCAGCGAAGCGTGGACAGGTCTCTCCTACGAGCAGTACTTC.

The table lists this clonotype with a few counts. The CDR3 bases are TGTGCCAGCAGTCCTGACTCCGGGGAGCTGTTTTTT. This encodes CASSPDSGELFF. The chain recombines TRBV12-3 or TRBV12-4 with TRBJ2-2; no clear D. The V gene lost 5 bases and the J gene lost 6 bases, with 7 bases spanning the gap. The CDR3 is 12 residues long.

CDR3 DNA: TGTGCCACCGGACAGGGGTCAGATACGCAGTATTTT. Its translation is CATGQGSDTQYF. This chain links TRBV12-3 or TRBV12-4 with TRBJ2-3; 9 nucleotides align to TRBD1. This CDR3 contains 12 residues. V lost 10 bases and J lost 4; bases outside the gene matches: 3.

In its sample, this clonotype was seen a few times. The chain links TRBV7-2 to TRBJ1-1; the match to TRBD1 covers 7 bases. Germline lookup yields CDR1 SGHTA and CDR2 FQGNSA. The V and J ends lost 2 bases and 8 bases, in that order; junction bases with no gene match: 14. This CDR3 is 16 amino acids long. The CDR3 DNA reads TGTGCCAGCAGCTTAAGCCCCGGGACAGCTCTTTACGAAGCTTTCTTT. Amino acids: CASSLSPGTALYEAFF.

This clonotype was counted between two and nine times. The chain employs TRBV20-1 and TRBJ1-2; D call uncertain. This CDR3 region has 12 residues. V shed 6 bases and J shed 4 bases, with 12 bases lying between them. Germline CDR1 reads DFQATT; CDR2 reads SNEGSKA (reference sequence). CDR3 in DNA: TGCAGTGCCGCCAAGACTTCCTATGGCTACACCTTC. It yields the protein CSAAKTSYGYTF.

The genes are TRBV7-8 and TRBJ2-5; 8 nucleotides agree with TRBD2. Germline loops: CDR1 SGHVS, CDR2 FQNEAQ. The V gene end was trimmed by 7 bases and the J gene end by 5 bases; junction bases not matched to a gene: 18. The CDR3 extends over 17 amino acids. CDR3: CASIPRPGTRKAETQYF. CDR3 DNA sequence: TGTGCCAGCATTCCTAGGCCCGGGACTAGGAAGGCGGAGACCCAGTACTTC.

The rearrangement uses TRBV15 and TRBJ1-1, with D possibly matching TRBD1 (6 bases). The germline V and J ends were trimmed by 5 bases and 1 base, with 11 bases remaining between them. Germline lookup yields CDR1 LNHNV and CDR2 YYDKDF (reference sequence). The CDR3 extends over 14 amino acids. The CDR3 bases are TGTGCCACCAGCTACCCGGACAGGAACACTGAAGCTTTCTTT. Translating gives CATSYPDRNTEAFF.

The rearrangement links TRBV7-7 to TRBJ2-1; 15 nucleotides agree with TRBD2. With 3 bases clipped from V and 8 bases from J, the junction kept 2 bases outside the gene matches. This CDR3 spans 15 amino acids. Germline CDR1 is SSHAT and CDR2 is FNYEAQ (reference sequence). In DNA, the CDR3 is TGTGCCAGCAGCTTGGGACTAGCGGGAGGACATGAGCAGTTCTTC. Residues: CASSLGLAGGHEQFF.

In this sample, this clonotype turned up a few times. The V and J genes are TRBV5-1 and TRBJ1-4; D ambiguous. V lost 0 bases to trimming and J lost 7 bases, with 19 bases between them. Germline V gene data show CDR1 as SGHRS and CDR2 as YFSETQ. The CDR3 consists of 17 residues. The CDR3: CASSLVGQPRAGEKLFF. Written as DNA, the CDR3 is TGCGCCAGCAGCTTGGTTGGGCAGCCCCGAGCGGGTGAAAAACTGTTTTTT.

This clonotype has a handful of counts. The rearrangement links TRBV20-1 to TRBJ2-3, with D unclear. The CDR3 is made up of 13 amino acids. V was shortened by 7 bases and J by 0 bases, with 11 bases between the two germline ends. From germline, CDR1 is DFQATT and CDR2 SNEGSKA (reference sequence). CDR3 nucleotides: TGCAGTGGCAGGATCCGCAGCACAGATACGCAGTATTTT. Its translation: CSGRIRSTDTQYF.

This clonotype was recorded once. V and J are TRBV2 and TRBJ2-1; 8 nucleotides match TRBD2. The CDR3 contains 16 residues. J gave up 2 bases and V 1 base, and 4 bases lay outside the gene matches. The germline V gene has CDR1 SNHLY and CDR2 FYNNEI. This CDR3 is CASSEGILAAYNEQFF. The DNA of the CDR3 is TGTGCCAGCAGTGAAGGCATACTAGCGGCCTACAATGAGCAGTTCTTC. The full variable domain, completed using reference TRBV2 and TRBJ2-1, is EPEVTQTPSHQVTQMGQEVILRCVPISNHLYFYWYRQILGQKVEFLVSFYNNEISEKSEIFDDQFSVERPDGSNFTLKIRSTKLEDSAMYFCASSEGILAAYNEQFFGPGTRLTVL.

This clonotype was found a few times. The chain combines TRBV4-1 with TRBJ2-7; tentative D call: TRBD1 (6 bases). The CDR3 runs to 18 residues. V lost 1 base, J lost 2 bases, and 21 bases lay in between. Germline V gene data show CDR1 as MGHRA and CDR2 as YSYEKL. Written as DNA, the CDR3 is TGCGCCAGCAGCCAAGCTGTCTCCAGGGGCAGGGCGGCCTACGAGCAGTACTTC. This gives the protein CASSQAVSRGRAAYEQYF.

The sample holds a few counts of this clonotype. Written as DNA, the CDR3 is TGTGCCAGCAGTTCTGGACTAGCGGGAGGGCCCACAGATACGCAGTATTTT. Translated, it gives CASSSGLAGGPTDTQYF. The chain links TRBV27 to TRBJ2-3; 15 bases map to TRBD2. The V gene's germline CDR1 is MNHEY and CDR2 SMNVEV (reference sequence). Trimming took 4 bases from V and 2 from J; bases not matched to a gene: 4. This CDR3 is built from 17 residues.

The sample holds a few counts of this clonotype. The chain joins TRBV10-3 to TRBJ1-2, with TRBD1 matching over 7 bases. Trimming removed 2 bases from V and 6 bases from J; junction bases left unmatched: 12. CDR1 is ENHRY and CDR2 is SYGVKD in the germline V gene. CDR3 size: 16 residues. The CDR3 DNA reads TGTGCCATCAGTGAGGATCTAAGGACAGGAGGGGATGGCTACACCTTC. Translation: CAISEDLRTGGDGYTF.